The next 9 T cell receptor beta chains were all read from a single sample in a study of blood T cell repertoires in COVID-19. The assay was immunoSEQ multiplex PCR, and TCRdb's table has in-frame clones only and misses some. The sample records approximately 230,000 clones, about 86% being singletons. Sequenced material: peripheral blood. The receptors derive from a man older than 75 with acute or convalescent COVID-19.

The rearrangement uses TRBV5-4 and TRBJ2-7; tentatively, D is TRBD2 (6 bases). Germline CDR1 is SGHNT and CDR2 is YYREEE (reference sequence). The V end was cut by 1 base, the J end by 3 bases, with 14 bases between. The CDR3 has 15 amino acids. The CDR3: CASSLPGGALYEQYF. The CDR3, as DNA: TGTGCCAGCAGCTTGCCGGGCGGGGCCCTCTACGAGCAGTACTTC.

The rearrangement links TRBV7-9 to TRBJ2-3, with a tentative D call TRBD1 (5 bases). Per the germline V gene, CDR1 is SEHNR and CDR2 is FQNEAQ (reference sequence). V lost 6 bases to trimming and J lost 3 bases, with 16 bases between them. The CDR3 is 15 residues long. The CDR3 DNA sequence: TGTGCCAGCAGTACTCTTGACAGCCAGACAGATACGCAGTATTTT. Translation: CASSTLDSQTDTQYF.

This rearrangement joins TRBV5-6 to TRBJ1-3, with a tentative D call TRBD1 (6 bases). Germline V gene data show CDR1 as SGHDT and CDR2 as YYEEEE. This CDR3 is built from 17 residues. V lost 0 bases, J lost 0 bases, and 13 bases lay in between. The CDR3 protein is CASSLVRTEFSGNTIYF. CDR3 DNA sequence: TGTGCCAGCAGCTTGGTCCGGACAGAGTTCTCTGGAAACACCATATATTTT.

The chain links TRBV5-1 to TRBJ1-1, with a weak D call TRBD1 (6 bases). The CDR3 is made up of 15 amino acids. V was pared by 3 bases and J by 2 bases, with 14 bases between. Germline V CDR1 and CDR2: SGHRS, YFSETQ. CDR3: CASSWGQGSNTEAFF. The CDR3 DNA follows: TGCGCCAGCAGCTGGGGGCAGGGCAGCAACACTGAAGCTTTCTTT.

This rearrangement joins TRBV12-3 or TRBV12-4 to TRBJ2-5; 7 bases agree with TRBD1. V trimming: 3 bases; J trimming: 5 bases; junction bases outside the gene matches: 3. This CDR3 spans 13 amino acids. CDR3 amino acids: CASSLTQGETQYF. In nucleotides, the CDR3 is TGTGCCAGCAGTTTGACACAGGGGGAGACCCAGTACTTC.

The V gene is TRBV7-2, the J gene TRBJ1-2, with 7 bases aligning to TRBD1. There are 15 residues in the CDR3. V lost 7 bases and J lost 2; bases outside the gene matches: 10. Germline CDR1 and CDR2: SGHTA and FQGNSA. The DNA of the CDR3 is TGTGCCAGCACCCCGGACAGGCAGCAAAACTATGGCTACACCTTC. As protein: CASTPDRQQNYGYTF.

The V gene is TRBV9, the J gene TRBJ1-4; 12 nucleotides align to TRBD1. CDR1 and CDR2 (germline): SGDLS, YYNGEE. V shed 2 bases, J shed 13 bases, and the junction held 6 bases outside the gene matches. The CDR3 loop spans 14 amino acids. CDR3 residues: CASSVGTGGDRLFF. The CDR3 bases are TGTGCCAGCAGCGTGGGGACAGGGGGCGATCGACTGTTTTTT.

The genes are TRBV6-2 or TRBV6-3 and TRBJ1-1; the match to TRBD1 covers 8 bases. The V and J ends lost 2 bases and 6 bases, in that order; junction bases with no gene match: 5. Per germline, CDR1 MNHEY and CDR2 SVGEGT. This CDR3 is built from 14 residues. CDR3 protein: CASSYRQGRPEAFF. CDR3 sequence (DNA): TGTGCCAGCAGTTACCGACAGGGGAGGCCTGAAGCTTTCTTT.

The genes are TRBV4-1 and TRBJ2-3; tentatively, D is TRBD2 (6 bases). Trimming shortened V by 0 bases and J by 3 bases, and 7 bases separated the two germline ends. The CDR3 has 14 residues. From germline, CDR1 is MGHRA and CDR2 YSYEKL. The CDR3 protein is CASSQDAGTDTQYF. CDR3 coding DNA: TGCGCCAGCAGCCAAGACGCGGGGACAGATACGCAGTATTTT.